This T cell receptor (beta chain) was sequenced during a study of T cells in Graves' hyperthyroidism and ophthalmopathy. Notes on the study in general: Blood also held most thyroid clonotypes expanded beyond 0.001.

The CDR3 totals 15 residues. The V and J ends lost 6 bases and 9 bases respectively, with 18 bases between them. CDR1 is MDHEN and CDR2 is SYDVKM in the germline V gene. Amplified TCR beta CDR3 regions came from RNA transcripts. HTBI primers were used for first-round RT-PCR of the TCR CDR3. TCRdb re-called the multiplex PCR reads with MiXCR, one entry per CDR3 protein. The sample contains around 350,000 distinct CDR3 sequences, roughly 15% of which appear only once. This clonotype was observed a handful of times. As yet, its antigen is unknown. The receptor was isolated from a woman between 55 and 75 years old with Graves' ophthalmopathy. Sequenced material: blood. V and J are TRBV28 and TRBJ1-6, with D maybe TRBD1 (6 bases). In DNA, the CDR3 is TGTGCCAGCAGCCAAAGACAGGCGATCCCTTCACCCCTCCACTTT. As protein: CASSQRQAIPSPLHF.